Listed here are 17 T cell receptor beta chains from one sample, sequenced in a study of T cells in Graves' hyperthyroidism and ophthalmopathy. The TCR beta CDR3 regions underwent amplification using RNA transcripts as the source. The TCR CDR3 was amplified in a first-round RT-PCR using the HTBI primer set. TCRdb re-called the multiplex PCR reads with MiXCR, one entry per CDR3 protein. The sample records approximately 380,000 distinct CDR3 sequences, 15% to 20% being singletons. The specimen sequenced was blood. The receptors were sampled from a woman between 18 and 30 years old with Graves' hyperthyroidism.

This clonotype occurred many times. An end of the junction does not agree with germline; a read error may underlie this. The V and J genes are TRBV6-5 and TRBJ1-3; 11 positions agree with TRBD1. Germline V gene data show CDR1 as MNHEY and CDR2 as SVGAGI. This CDR3 is built from 12 residues. CDR3 DNA: TGTGCCAGCAGTTACGCCGGACAGGGGGCCCATTTT. Protein: CASSYAGQGAHF.

This chain connects TRBV20-1 to TRBJ2-7, with 7 nucleotides matching TRBD1. V lost 4 bases and J lost 5; bases outside the gene matches: 14. Germline CDR1 and CDR2: DFQATT and SNEGSKA (reference sequence). The CDR3 consists of 15 residues. In nucleotides, the CDR3 is TGCAGTGCTAAGCCAAGGGACAGTCCCTTCCACGAGCAGTACTTC. Its translation: CSAKPRDSPFHEQYF.

This clonotype was seen just once. This chain connects TRBV15 to TRBJ2-7; tentative D call: TRBD1 (6 bases). CDR1 is LNHNV and CDR2 is YYDKDF in the germline V gene (reference sequence). This CDR3 has 16 residues. V was shortened by 0 bases and J by 4 bases, with 16 bases between the two germline ends. The chain's CDR3 is CATSRDRGSEMYEQYF. CDR3 DNA sequence: TGTGCCACCAGCAGAGACAGGGGTTCGGAAATGTACGAGCAGTACTTC.

In this sample, this clonotype turned up many times. This chain links TRBV7-9 with TRBJ1-2, with D unclear. CDR1 and CDR2 (germline): SEHNR, FQNEAQ (reference sequence). This CDR3 contains 13 residues. V lost 1 base to trimming and J lost 3 bases, with 6 bases between them. Here the CDR3 DNA reads TGTGCCAGCAGCTTAGATCAGTACTATGGCTACACCTTC. It encodes CASSLDQYYGYTF.

This clonotype was seen repeatedly, ten times or more. The chain carries TRBV10-3 and TRBJ1-5; D not certain. Trimming cost V 0 bases and J 4 bases, with 4 bases left between them. CDR1 is ENHRY, CDR2 SYGVKD, per germline. The CDR3 has 13 amino acids. The CDR3, as DNA: TGTGCCATCAGTGAGTCGACAAATCAGCCCCAGCATTTT. Amino acids: CAISESTNQPQHF.

This clonotype was observed a few times. The V and J genes are TRBV7-3 and TRBJ2-3; tentative D call: TRBD1 (5 bases). This CDR3 is built from 13 residues. Trimming took 5 bases from V and 6 from J, leaving 12 bases between them. Germline V lookup: CDR1 SGHTA, CDR2 FQGTGA. CDR3 in DNA: TGTGCCAGCAGCAAGAGGCCAGGGGATACGCAGTATTTT. Its translation: CASSKRPGDTQYF.

This clonotype appeared many times. The chain links TRBV5-4 to TRBJ1-2; D remains unclear. V was trimmed by 4 bases and J by 5 bases, leaving 18 bases between them. Per the germline V gene, CDR1 is SGHNT and CDR2 is YYREEE (reference sequence). CDR3 length: 15 residues. Here the CDR3 reads CASSLGGRQLYGYTF. In DNA, the CDR3 is TGTGCCAGCAGCCTCGGCGGTCGGCAGTTATATGGCTACACCTTC.

This clonotype was detected ten times or more. The rearrangement uses TRBV7-9 and TRBJ2-5, with D unresolved. Trimming took 4 bases from V and 5 from J, leaving 8 bases between them. CDR3 length: 12 amino acids. The germline gives CDR1 SEHNR, CDR2 FQNEAQ (reference sequence). The CDR3 DNA follows: TGTGCCAGCAGCTCCCATTGGGAGACCCAGTACTTC. Translating gives CASSSHWETQYF. The entire variable domain, with the rest obtained from reference TRBV7-9 and TRBJ2-5, is as follows: DTGVSQNPRHKITKRGQNVTFRCDPISEHNRLYWYRQTLGQGPEFLTYFQNEAQLEKSRLLSDRFSAERPKGSFSTLEIQRTEQGDSAMYLCASSSHWETQYFGPGTRLLVL.

Many counts were recorded for this clonotype. The gene calls are TRBV28 and TRBJ2-5, with a tentative D call TRBD1 (6 bases). CDR3 size: 16 residues. Trimming cost V 5 bases and J 4 bases, with 20 bases left between them. Germline V lookup: CDR1 MDHEN, CDR2 SYDVKM. Here the CDR3 reads CASSAPLQGKGETQYF. The CDR3 region has the DNA TGTGCCAGCAGTGCGCCGCTTCAGGGGAAAGGAGAGACCCAGTACTTC. The full variable domain, with the rest looked up from reference TRBV28 and TRBJ2-5, is DVKVTQSSRYLVKRTGEKVFLECVQDMDHENMFWYRQDPGLGLRLIYFSYDVKMKEKGDIPEGYSVSREKKERFSLILESASTNQTSMYLCASSAPLQGKGETQYFGPGTRLLVL.

V is TRBV20-1 and J is TRBJ2-7, with TRBD1 matching over 9 bases. CDR1 is DFQATT, CDR2 SNEGSKA, per germline (reference sequence). The V gene end was trimmed by 1 base and the J gene end by 6 bases; junction bases not matched to a gene: 7. The CDR3 consists of 14 residues. The CDR3 DNA reads as TGCAGTGCTAGAGCCGGGACAGGGAGGAGCGAGCAGTACTTC. Translated, it gives CSARAGTGRSEQYF.

There are many counts of this clonotype. DNA of the CDR3: TGCAGTGCTACCAGACTAGCGGGGAACCACCAAGAGACCCAGTACTTC. Its protein is CSATRLAGNHQETQYF. The chain combines TRBV20-1 with TRBJ2-5, with TRBD2 matching over 11 bases. After removal of 4 bases from V and 0 bases from J, the junction contained 7 bases not matched to a gene. This CDR3 has 16 amino acids. Germline assignment: CDR1 DFQATT and CDR2 SNEGSKA (reference sequence).

This clonotype was recorded many times. This sequence joins TRBV20-1 and TRBJ2-2; 7 nucleotides match TRBD1. Germline-derived CDR1 and CDR2 are DFQATT and SNEGSKA (reference sequence). Unmatched junction bases numbered 4, after V lost 6 bases and J lost 0 bases. The CDR3 sequence is 14 residues long. CDR3 region: CSAQGVSNTGELFF. The CDR3 DNA reads TGCAGTGCCCAGGGGGTATCGAACACCGGGGAGCTGTTTTTT.

This clonotype was detected ten times or more. This chain links TRBV6-1 with TRBJ1-5; no clear D gene. Trimming pared 0 bases from V and 3 bases from J, leaving 9 bases between. The CDR3 loop spans 15 amino acids. Germline V gene data show CDR1 as MNHNS and CDR2 as SASEGT. The CDR3 sequence: CASSEAAAVNQPQHF. The CDR3 DNA reads as TGTGCCAGCAGTGAAGCGGCGGCGGTCAATCAGCCCCAGCATTTT.

This clonotype was seen ten or more times. The chain carries TRBV5-1 and TRBJ1-1; D remains unclear. The CDR3 is made up of 14 amino acids. Deletions cut 4 bases from V and 5 bases from J, with 15 bases between. Germline V gives CDR1 SGHRS, CDR2 YFSETQ. The CDR3: CASSPMVSGTEAFF. CDR3 DNA: TGCGCCAGCAGCCCGATGGTTTCGGGGACTGAAGCTTTCTTT.

Details on this clonotype: Being one base from a much bigger clone, this may be a read error. The chain joins TRBV7-8 to TRBJ1-1; 11 bases line up with TRBD1. V trimming: 4 bases; J trimming: 3 bases; junction bases outside the gene matches: 1. Looked up from germline, CDR1 is SGHVS and CDR2 is FQNEAQ. This CDR3 is built from 14 residues. CDR3 bases: TGTGCCAGCAGCTGGGACAGGGGGGACACTGAAGCTTTCTTT. This gives the protein CASSWDRGDTEAFF.

The CDR3 protein is CSAALGTALEQYF. For the CDR3, the DNA is TGCAGTGCTGCCCTAGGGACCGCTCTAGAGCAGTACTTC. V usage is TRBV20-1 and J usage is TRBJ2-7, with D possibly called TRBD1 or TRBD2 (5 bases each). CDR3 size: 13 residues. V lost 5 bases and J 7 bases, leaving 18 bases between the germline ends. Germline CDR1 DFQATT, CDR2 SNEGSKA (reference sequence).

The chain is built from TRBV6-1 and TRBJ2-7, with 9 bases that match TRBD2. V was pared by 10 bases and J by 2 bases, with 9 bases of the junction left unmatched. Germline loops: CDR1 MNHNS, CDR2 SASEGT. The CDR3 has 14 residues. The chain's CDR3 is CATRGSGSTYEQYF. Here the CDR3 DNA reads TGTGCCACCCGCGGTAGCGGGAGCACCTACGAGCAGTACTTC.